This T cell receptor beta chain was documented in a study of T cell changes during pregnancy in multiple sclerosis. Trimming took 5 bases from V and 2 from J, leaving 18 bases between them. This CDR3 is 16 amino acids long. Germline CDR1 reads SGDLS; CDR2 reads YYNGEE. This clone occurred once. Profiled with immunoSEQ multiplex PCR; TCRdb holds only in-frame clones, not every one. The sample has 30,000 to 40,000 clones; around 89% are singletons. The V and J genes are TRBV9 and TRBJ2-3; D may be TRBD2 (7 bases). Sequences were derived from CD8+ T cells from peripheral blood mononuclear cells, sampled in the third trimester of pregnancy. This TCR derives from a female donor with multiple sclerosis, enrolled in a pregnancy study. The CDR3 sequence is CASSPIPGGTTDTQYF. The DNA of the CDR3 is TGTGCCAGCAGTCCTATCCCGGGGGGCACCACAGATACGCAGTATTTT.